The next 9 T cell receptor beta chains were all read from a single sample in a study of CD8+ T cells in alopecia areata. cDNA prepared by RNA extraction and subsequent reverse transcription served as the template for sequencing. Repertoires were generated with immunoSEQ multiplex PCR, while TCRdb's copy carries only in-frame clones and drops some. Of 60,000 to 65,000 clones listed, roughly 47% are singletons. The source material was NKG2D-low CD8+ T cells sorted from blood. The source is a human donor with alopecia areata.

This clone has a handful of counts. This chain uses TRBV6-1 with TRBJ2-5, with D possibly matching TRBD1 (6 bases). The germline V and J ends were trimmed by 0 bases and 4 bases, with 12 bases remaining between them. The germline V gene has CDR1 MNHNS and CDR2 SASEGT. The CDR3 length is 15 residues. The CDR3 region has the DNA TGTGCCAGCAGTGAAGCCCCCAGGGGTCCAGAGACCCAGTACTTC. It translates to CASSEAPRGPETQYF.

This clone occurred a few times. CDR3 sequence: CSVEEIRVQFEAFF. The CDR3 DNA reads TGCAGCGTTGAAGAGATCAGGGTGCAGTTTGAAGCTTTCTTT. This chain links TRBV29-1 with TRBJ1-1, with D perhaps matching TRBD1 (5 bases). There are 14 residues in the CDR3. The ends were cut back, 0 bases at V and 7 bases at J, with 15 bases in the middle. In germline, CDR1 is SQVTM, CDR2 ANQGSEA.

This clone was seen only a few times. The CDR3 coding sequence is TGTGCCAGCAGCTTGACGGGGAGCCACGAGCAGTACTTC. Translating gives CASSLTGSHEQYF. The rearrangement links TRBV5-4 to TRBJ2-7; perhaps TRBD2 as D (5 bases). The CDR3 has 13 amino acids. The V gene lost 1 base and the J gene lost 5 bases, with 10 bases spanning the gap. CDR1 is SGHNT and CDR2 is YYREEE in the germline V gene (reference sequence).

V is TRBV27 and J is TRBJ2-7; 8 nucleotides agree with TRBD2. The CDR3 runs to 14 residues. J was trimmed by 0 bases and V by 6 bases; bases with no gene match: 4. Germline values: CDR1 MNHEY, CDR2 SMNVEV (reference sequence). The CDR3 DNA reads TGTGCCAGCAGCTGGGCGGGGGGCTCCTACGAGCAGTACTTC. Translation: CASSWAGGSYEQYF.

The chain joins TRBV6-5 to TRBJ2-1; maybe TRBD1 (6 bases). The CDR3 spans 13 residues. Germline loops: CDR1 MNHEY, CDR2 SVGAGI. The ends were cut back, 3 bases at V and 11 bases at J, with 14 bases in the middle. CDR3 loop: CASSYTGLGKQFF. CDR3 DNA: TGTGCCAGCAGTTATACAGGGTTAGGGAAGCAGTTCTTC.

This clone came up a few times. The J gene is TRBJ2-1, the V gene TRBV7-8, with D perhaps TRBD2 (5 bases). CDR1 is SGHVS and CDR2 is FQNEAQ in the germline V gene. The CDR3 runs 12 residues. Trimming shortened V by 4 bases and J by 8 bases, and 9 bases separated the two germline ends. CDR3 nucleotide sequence: TGTGCCAGCAGCTGGCAGGAGGATGAGCAGTTCTTC. Encoded protein: CASSWQEDEQFF.

This clone was found a few times. J is TRBJ2-1 and V is TRBV7-3, with a tentative D call TRBD2 (5 bases). V gave up 2 bases and J gave up 6 bases, with 14 bases separating them. The V gene's germline CDR1 is SGHTA and CDR2 FQGTGA. The CDR3 totals 15 residues. DNA of the CDR3: TGTGCCAGCAGCTTAGGCGCTAGCCTGACCAATGAGCAGTTCTTC. Translating gives CASSLGASLTNEQFF.

This clone appeared a few times. This rearrangement joins TRBV29-1 to TRBJ1-2; the D is unclear. The V gene's germline CDR1 is SQVTM and CDR2 ANQGSEA. The CDR3 is made up of 12 amino acids. V was clipped by 0 bases and J by 6 bases, with 8 bases between them. The CDR3: CSVEEYGNGYTF. In DNA, the CDR3 is TGCAGCGTTGAAGAATACGGAAATGGCTACACCTTC.

The chain links TRBV29-1 to TRBJ2-7; 10 bases match TRBD2. The CDR3 contains 17 residues. V shed 5 bases and J 5 bases; nucleotides not matched to a gene: 18. Germline CDR1 SQVTM, CDR2 ANQGSEA. Here the CDR3 reads CSVTILSTGTSVDEQYF. In DNA, the CDR3 is TGCAGCGTTACGATACTTTCTACCGGGACTAGCGTTGACGAGCAGTACTTC.